This T cell receptor (beta chain) was identified during a study of technical replicates of blood from a handful of donors. Clones were sequenced by immunoSEQ multiplex PCR, and TCRdb holds only the in-frame ones, with some missing. The table has 65,000 to 85,000 clones, 98% seen once. The germline V gene has CDR1 LNHDA and CDR2 SQIVND (reference sequence). V gave up 3 bases and J gave up 6 bases; unmatched junction bases: 10. This CDR3 has 15 amino acids. Sequenced material: T cells isolated from PBMCs. The receptor's source is a human donor in good health. The chain joins TRBV19 to TRBJ1-1; TRBD1 matches 7 bases. The CDR3, as DNA: TGTGCCAGTAGTATCAGCAGGGGGGCGCGCGCTGAAGCTTTCTTT. Protein sequence: CASSISRGARAEAFF. Full variable domain (outside the CDR3, taken from reference TRBV19 and TRBJ1-1): DGGITQSPKYLFRKEGQNVTLSCEQNLNHDAMYWYRQDPGQGLRLIYYSQIVNDFQKGDIAEGYSVSREKKESFPLTVTSAQKNPTAFYLCASSISRGARAEAFFGQGTRLTVV.